A single T cell receptor beta chain is shown here with its context. Its antigen is not identified. Blood genomic DNA input for TRB amplification was about 220-500 ng. The V and J ends lost 4 bases and 3 bases, in that order; junction bases with no gene match: 8. In germline, CDR1 is SGHRS, CDR2 YFSETQ. This CDR3 is 15 amino acids long. This sample was included in a study of T and B cells in COVID-19 patients. As for the study in general: The recovered cohort's median age was approximately 37 years, versus approximately 70 years in active infection. The study, taken as a whole, reports: Symptomatic-phase blood samples from mildly ill patients and early samples from severe cases were scarce. Of 2,331 TCR clusters found only in the recovered cohort, 25 to 35 had low generation probability. In COVID-19 patients, T cell receptor beta variable and joining gene use was reportedly strongly skewed.

BIOMED2 TRB-A/B primer pools were used in multiplex TRB PCR. TCRdb ran MiXCR on the multiplex PCR reads and lists one entry per CDR3 protein. The sample shows roughly 21,000 distinct CDR3 sequences, 25% to 35% of them seen only once. The chain combines TRBV5-1 with TRBJ1-2, with 8 positions matching TRBD1. The sample comprised blood. This clonotype was sampled from a human donor who had recovered from COVID-19. CDR3 protein: CASSAAPGQDYGYTF. The CDR3 nucleotides read TGCGCCAGCAGCGCCGCCCCGGGACAGGACTATGGCTACACCTTC.